The 15 T cell receptor beta chains listed next were all sequenced from one sample in a study of blood T cell repertoires in COVID-19. The repertoire was sequenced with immunoSEQ multiplex PCR; TCRdb's copy has only in-frame clones and lacks some. The repertoire includes 100,000 or so clones, around 81% of them detected once, and 30% to 45% sits in the top ten. The sequenced sample consisted of peripheral blood. The receptor source for this set is an elderly man with acute or convalescent COVID-19.

The gene calls are TRBV7-9 and TRBJ2-2; 8 bases align to TRBD2. Germline loops: CDR1 SEHNR, CDR2 FQNEAQ (reference sequence). J was trimmed by 6 bases and V by 5 bases; bases with no gene match: 11. CDR3 length: 16 amino acids. The CDR3 DNA reads TGTGCCAGCAGCCCCGAACTAGCGGACGTGGCCGGGGAGCTGTTTTTT. The encoded protein is CASSPELADVAGELFF. Full variable domain (missing parts from reference TRBV7-9 and TRBJ2-2): DTGVSQNPRHKITKRGQNVTFRCDPISEHNRLYWYRQTLGQGPEFLTYFQNEAQLEKSRLLSDRFSAERPKGSFSTLEIQRTEQGDSAMYLCASSPELADVAGELFFGEGSRLTVL.

The chain is built from TRBV12-5 and TRBJ1-2; D uncertain. V was clipped by 7 bases and J by 4 bases, with 13 bases between them. Germline CDR1 and CDR2: LGHNT and FRNRAP. The CDR3 loop spans 13 amino acids. CDR3 loop: CASATLGGYGYTF. CDR3 DNA: TGTGCTAGTGCTACCTTGGGAGGCTATGGCTACACCTTC. The full variable domain, its missing parts supplied by reference TRBV12-5 and TRBJ1-2, is DARVTQTPRHKVTEMGQEVTMRCQPILGHNTVFWYRQTMMQGLELLAYFRNRAPLDDSGMPKDRFSAEMPDATLATLKIQPSEPRDSAVYFCASATLGGYGYTFGSGTRLTVV.

The V call is TRBV2, the J call TRBJ1-6; a possible D gene is TRBD1 (5 bases). In germline, CDR1 is SNHLY, CDR2 FYNNEI. Trimming pared 6 bases from V and 6 bases from J, leaving 6 bases between. The CDR3 extends over 12 amino acids. The CDR3 spells CASRQVNSPLHF. In DNA form, the CDR3 reads TGTGCCAGCAGACAGGTTAATTCACCCCTCCACTTT. The full variable domain, completed using reference TRBV2 and TRBJ1-6, is EPEVTQTPSHQVTQMGQEVILRCVPISNHLYFYWYRQILGQKVEFLVSFYNNEISEKSEIFDDQFSVERPDGSNFTLKIRSTKLEDSAMYFCASRQVNSPLHFGNGTRLTVT.

The chain links TRBV18 to TRBJ1-6; 8 nucleotides align to TRBD1. CDR3 length equals 17 residues. Germline loops: CDR1 KGHSH, CDR2 LQKENI. The V and J ends lost 3 bases and 7 bases, in that order; junction bases with no gene match: 11. The CDR3 DNA is TGTGCCAGCTCACCCGTACTCGGGACAGGCGTAAATTCACCCCTCCACTTT. It encodes CASSPVLGTGVNSPLHF.

This chain connects TRBV28 to TRBJ2-3, with TRBD1 matching 8 bases. Germline CDR1 reads MDHEN; CDR2 reads SYDVKM. CDR3 size: 17 residues. With 5 bases clipped from V and 2 bases from J, the junction kept 12 bases outside the gene matches. Here the CDR3 DNA reads TGTGCCAGCAGTCCATTCGGGACAGGCCCTCCCACAGATACGCAGTATTTT. Its translation is CASSPFGTGPPTDTQYF.

V is TRBV18 and J is TRBJ2-7; D is undetermined. The CDR3 extends over 13 amino acids. Per germline, CDR1 KGHSH and CDR2 LQKENI. Trimming took off 5 bases at V and 4 bases at J, with 12 bases between the two ends. This chain's CDR3 is CASSFYNHYEQYF. Here the CDR3 DNA reads TGTGCCAGCTCATTTTACAACCATTACGAGCAGTACTTC.

The V and J genes are TRBV11-2 and TRBJ2-7; D perhaps matches TRBD1 (6 bases). Germline CDR1 reads SGHAT; CDR2 reads FQNNGV. V dropped 1 base and J dropped 3 bases, with 13 bases sitting between them. This CDR3 has 15 amino acids. The CDR3 is CASSLAPGEIYEQYF. The CDR3 DNA reads TGTGCCAGCAGCTTAGCTCCAGGGGAGATCTACGAGCAGTACTTC.

Only a few counts were recorded for this clone. The chain combines TRBV9 with TRBJ2-3; 10 positions match TRBD2. Germline V CDR1 and CDR2: SGDLS, YYNGEE. The CDR3 spans 17 residues. V shed 4 bases, J shed 2 bases, and the junction held 10 bases outside the gene matches. CDR3: CASSSRTGTSVTDTQYF. The DNA of the CDR3 is TGTGCCAGCAGCTCCCGAACCGGGACTAGCGTCACAGATACGCAGTATTTT.

The chain couples TRBV30 to TRBJ2-6, with a possible D match to TRBD1 (5 bases). Trimming left V 2 bases short and J 1 base short, with 15 bases between. The CDR3 spans 17 residues. In germline, CDR1 is GTSNPN, CDR2 SVGIG (reference sequence). For the CDR3, the DNA is TGTGCCTGGAGTACGTGGCAGGGCGATTCTGGGGCCAACGTCCTGACTTTC. Its translation: CAWSTWQGDSGANVLTF.

This chain connects TRBV5-1 to TRBJ1-2; 9 bases are shared with TRBD1. The germline V gene has CDR1 SGHRS and CDR2 YFSETQ. The length of the CDR3 is 15 residues. J was trimmed by 2 bases and V by 4 bases; bases with no gene match: 6. The CDR3 is CASSITGTGNYGYTF. The CDR3 bases are TGCGCCAGCAGCATTACCGGGACAGGGAACTATGGCTACACCTTC. Full variable domain (missing parts from reference TRBV5-1 and TRBJ1-2): KAGVTQTPRYLIKTRGQQVTLSCSPISGHRSVSWYQQTPGQGLQFLFEYFSETQRNKGNFPGRFSGRQFSNSRSEMNVSTLELGDSALYLCASSITGTGNYGYTFGSGTRLTVV.

V gene TRBV27 combines with J gene TRBJ1-2, with D perhaps matching TRBD1 (5 bases). Trimming took 2 bases from V and 8 from J, leaving 12 bases between them. Germline V lookup: CDR1 MNHEY, CDR2 SMNVEV (reference sequence). The CDR3 has 13 amino acids. The DNA of the CDR3 is TGTGCCAGCAGTTTAACAGGCCGAGGAGGCTACACCTTC. This translates into CASSLTGRGGYTF.

V gene TRBV28 combines with J gene TRBJ1-1; possible D gene TRBD1, 6 bases. The germline V gene encodes CDR1 MDHEN and CDR2 SYDVKM. The V end was cut by 1 base, the J end by 12 bases, with 15 bases between. The CDR3 has 13 residues. The CDR3 nucleotides are TGTGCCAGCAGTTTATCGGGACACCCGAAAACTTTCTTT. It codes for CASSLSGHPKTFF.

The V and J genes are TRBV9 and TRBJ1-1; 9 bases align to TRBD1. Germline CDR1 is SGDLS and CDR2 is YYNGEE. With 3 bases clipped from V and 1 base from J, the junction kept 1 base outside the gene matches. The CDR3 extends over 14 amino acids. CDR3 sequence: CASSAGQGNTEAFF. CDR3 bases: TGTGCCAGCAGCGCGGGACAGGGGAACACTGAAGCTTTCTTT.

The chain recombines TRBV28 with TRBJ2-3, with TRBD2 identical over 13 bases. CDR3 length: 17 residues. Unmatched junction bases numbered 5, after V lost 5 bases and J lost 0 bases. Germline loops: CDR1 MDHEN, CDR2 SYDVKM. The CDR3 protein is CASSQPGLAGSTDTQYF. CDR3 bases: TGTGCCAGCAGTCAGCCGGGACTAGCGGGAAGCACAGATACGCAGTATTTT.

The rearrangement uses TRBV7-2 and TRBJ2-6; D might be TRBD1 (6 bases). Trimming left V 5 bases short and J 1 base short, with 12 bases between. This CDR3 has 16 amino acids. Germline loops: CDR1 SGHTA, CDR2 FQGNSA. As DNA, the CDR3 is TGTGCCAGCAGCCAAGAGGGGGTTTCTGGGGCCAACGTCCTGACTTTC. Translated: CASSQEGVSGANVLTF. The full variable domain, its missing parts supplied by reference TRBV7-2 and TRBJ2-6, is GAGVSQSPSNKVTEKGKDVELRCDPISGHTALYWYRQSLGQGLEFLIYFQGNSAPDKSGLPSDRFSAERTGGSVSTLTIQRTQQEDSAVYLCASSQEGVSGANVLTFGAGSRLTVL.